This TCR beta chain emerged from a study of T cell repertoires in cytomegalovirus infection. Study details: Public TCR beta signatures indicated both CMV infection and matching HLA type.

Study-wide results and limits: The cumulative frequency of public TCR beta families identified carriers of CMV plus the relevant HLA.

Using its own MiXCR run on the reads, TCRdb lists one record per CDR3 protein. The sample has fewer than 700,000 distinct CDR3 sequences, approximately 24% seen once. This clonotype has more than one count but fewer than ten. The antigen remains unidentified. With 5 bases removed from V and 0 bases from J, the gap between germline ends came to 16 bases. There are 16 residues in the CDR3. In germline, CDR1 is MNHEY, CDR2 SMNVEV (reference sequence). The sequenced sample was CD8+ T cells from PBMCs. The receptor comes from a human donor in good health (CMV status not recorded). Some clones in this sample may be carry-over from other donors' samples. The V gene is TRBV27, the J gene TRBJ1-2, with no clear D. The CDR3 sequence: CASSPRGISTNYGYTF. Written as DNA, the CDR3 is TGTGCCAGCAGTCCCCGAGGGATCTCAACTAACTATGGCTACACCTTC.